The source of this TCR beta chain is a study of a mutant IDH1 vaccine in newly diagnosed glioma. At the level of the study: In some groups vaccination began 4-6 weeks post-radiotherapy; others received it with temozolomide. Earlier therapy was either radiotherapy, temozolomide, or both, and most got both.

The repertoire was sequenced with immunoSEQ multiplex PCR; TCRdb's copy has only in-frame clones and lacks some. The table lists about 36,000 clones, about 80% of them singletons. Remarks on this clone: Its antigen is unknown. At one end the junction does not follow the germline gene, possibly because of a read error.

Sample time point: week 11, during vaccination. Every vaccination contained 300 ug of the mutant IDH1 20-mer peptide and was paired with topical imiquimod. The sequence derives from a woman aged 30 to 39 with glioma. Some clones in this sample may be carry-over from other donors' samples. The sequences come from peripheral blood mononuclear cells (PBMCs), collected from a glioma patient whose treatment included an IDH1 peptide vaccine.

The CDR3 protein is CASRSGTSGRDEQFF. The CDR3 nucleotides are TGTGCTAGCAGATCCGGGACTAGCGGGAGGGATGAGCAGTTCTTC. The V gene is TRBV7-7, the J gene TRBJ2-1, with TRBD2 identical over 16 bases. CDR3 length: 15 residues. CDR1 is SSHAT, CDR2 FNYEAQ, per germline (reference sequence). Based on the CDR3 plus reference TRBV7-7 and TRBJ2-1, the full variable domain is GAGVSQSPRYKVTKRGQDVTLRCDPISSHATLYWYQQALGQGPEFLTYFNYEAQPDKSGLPSDRFSAERPEGSISTLTIQRTEQRDSAMYRCASRSGTSGRDEQFFGPGTRLTVL.